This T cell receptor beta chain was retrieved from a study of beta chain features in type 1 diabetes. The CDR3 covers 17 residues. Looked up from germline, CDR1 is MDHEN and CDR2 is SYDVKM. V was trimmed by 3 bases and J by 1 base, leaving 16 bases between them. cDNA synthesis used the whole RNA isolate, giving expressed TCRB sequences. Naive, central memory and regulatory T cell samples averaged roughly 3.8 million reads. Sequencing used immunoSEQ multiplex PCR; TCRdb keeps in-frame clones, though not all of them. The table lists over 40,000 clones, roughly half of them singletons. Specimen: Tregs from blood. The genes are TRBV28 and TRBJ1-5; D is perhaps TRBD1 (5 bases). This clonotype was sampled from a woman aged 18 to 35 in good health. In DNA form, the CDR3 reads TGTGCCAGCAGTTTCCTAAGGGGCTCTCACAGCAATCAGCCCCAGCATTTT. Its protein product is CASSFLRGSHSNQPQHF.